The clone carrying this T cell receptor (beta chain) has only a few counts. Antigen unknown. This specimen comes from a study of T cell repertoires in cytomegalovirus infection. TCRdb processed the reads anew with MiXCR; each CDR3 protein has one entry. The sample lists around 200,000 distinct CDR3 sequences; less than 50% were seen once. V gave up 2 bases and J gave up 3 bases, with 14 bases separating them. The CDR3 is 15 amino acids. CDR1 is SGHAT and CDR2 is FQNNGV in the germline V gene. This clonotype was obtained from a human donor in good health (CMV status not recorded). Some clones in this sample may be carry-over from other donors' samples. This chain connects TRBV11-2 to TRBJ2-7, with D perhaps matching TRBD2 (6 bases). Sample: CD8+ T cells from cultured PBMCs, taken from culture after CMV antigen stimulation. CDR3 loop: CASSLQMRGGYEQYF. CDR3 DNA sequence: TGTGCCAGCAGCTTACAAATGAGGGGAGGCTACGAGCAGTACTTC. Combining the CDR3 with reference TRBV11-2 and TRBJ2-7 gives the whole variable domain EAGVAQSPRYKIIEKRQSVAFWCNPISGHATLYWYQQILGQGPKLLIQFQNNGVVDDSQLPKDRFSAERLKGVDSTLKIQPAKLEDSAVYLCASSLQMRGGYEQYFGPGTRLTVT.